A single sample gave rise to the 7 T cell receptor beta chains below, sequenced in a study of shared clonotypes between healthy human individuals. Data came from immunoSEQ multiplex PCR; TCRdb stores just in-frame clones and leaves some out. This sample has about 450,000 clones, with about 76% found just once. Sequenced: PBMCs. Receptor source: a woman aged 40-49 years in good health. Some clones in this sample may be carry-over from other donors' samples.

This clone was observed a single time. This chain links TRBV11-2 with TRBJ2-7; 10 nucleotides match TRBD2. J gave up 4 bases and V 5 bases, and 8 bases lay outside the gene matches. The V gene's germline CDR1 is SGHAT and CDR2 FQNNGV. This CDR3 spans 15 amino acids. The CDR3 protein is CASSNSGRPGYEQYF. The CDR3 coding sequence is TGTGCCAGCAGCAATAGCGGGAGGCCCGGTTACGAGCAGTACTTC.

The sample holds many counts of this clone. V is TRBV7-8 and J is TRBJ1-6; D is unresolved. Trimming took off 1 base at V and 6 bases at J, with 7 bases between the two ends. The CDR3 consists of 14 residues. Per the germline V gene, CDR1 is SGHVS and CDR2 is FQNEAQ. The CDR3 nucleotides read TGTGCCAGCAGCTTAGGAGGTCTTAATTCACCCCTCCACTTT. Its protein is CASSLGGLNSPLHF.

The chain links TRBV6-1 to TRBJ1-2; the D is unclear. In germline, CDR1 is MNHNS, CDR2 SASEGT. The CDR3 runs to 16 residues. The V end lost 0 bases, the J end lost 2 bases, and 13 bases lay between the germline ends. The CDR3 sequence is CASSEALAARNYGYTF. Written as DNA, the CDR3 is TGTGCCAGCAGTGAAGCACTGGCAGCAAGAAACTATGGCTACACCTTC.

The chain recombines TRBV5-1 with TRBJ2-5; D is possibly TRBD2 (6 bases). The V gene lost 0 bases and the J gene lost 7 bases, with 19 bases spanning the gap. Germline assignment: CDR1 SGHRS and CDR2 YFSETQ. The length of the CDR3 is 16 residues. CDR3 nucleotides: TGCGCCAGCAGCTTGGTAGGAGGGGACTCCCTAGTGACCCAGTACTTC. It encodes CASSLVGGDSLVTQYF.

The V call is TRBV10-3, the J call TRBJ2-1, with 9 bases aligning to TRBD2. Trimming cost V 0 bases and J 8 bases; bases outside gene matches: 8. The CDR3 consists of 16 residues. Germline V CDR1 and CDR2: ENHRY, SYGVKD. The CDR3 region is CAISESSAGGLDEQFF. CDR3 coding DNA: TGTGCCATCAGTGAGTCTTCGGCGGGAGGGCTCGATGAGCAGTTCTTC.

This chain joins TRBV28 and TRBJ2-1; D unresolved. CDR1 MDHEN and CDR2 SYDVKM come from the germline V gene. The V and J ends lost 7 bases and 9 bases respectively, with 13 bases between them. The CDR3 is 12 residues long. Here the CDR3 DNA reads TGTGCCAGCACCGACAATGGCATTGAGCAGTTCTTC. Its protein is CASTDNGIEQFF.

CDR3 in amino acids: CASSLRQGAYTEAFF. The CDR3 nucleotides are TGTGCCAGCAGCTTACGCCAGGGGGCGTACACTGAAGCTTTCTTT. The chain couples TRBV13 to TRBJ1-1; 8 bases fit TRBD1. Germline loops: CDR1 PRHDT, CDR2 FYEKMQ (reference sequence). The V gene end was trimmed by 2 bases and the J gene end by 3 bases; junction bases not matched to a gene: 5. The length of the CDR3 is 15 residues.